This TCR beta chain was recorded in a study of blood T cell repertoires in COVID-19. Study-wide background: Collection of acute and convalescent COVID-19 samples took place in the United States, Italy and Spain. From T cells, B-cell-depleted T cells, or PBMCs came the material, which was cDNA or gDNA.

Data came from immunoSEQ multiplex PCR; TCRdb stores just in-frame clones and leaves some out. This repertoire shows almost 70,000 clones, roughly 89% found once; its top ten account for around 4.9%. Germline values: CDR1 GTSNPN, CDR2 SVGIG (reference sequence). CDR3 size: 14 residues. This receptor was obtained from a woman in her fifties or sixties with active COVID-19. The sequenced material came from peripheral blood. The chain employs TRBV30 and TRBJ2-2; maybe TRBD1 (6 bases). CDR3 in amino acids: CAWGWGQLTGELFF. The CDR3 DNA is TGTGCTTGGGGATGGGGACAACTAACCGGGGAGCTGTTTTTT.